This TCR beta chain was identified during a study of blood T cell repertoires in COVID-19. Overall study: Both acute and convalescent COVID-19 samples were obtained from the United States, Italy and Spain. The analysed material was cDNA or gDNA that came from T cells, B-cell-depleted T cells, or PBMCs.

V shed 0 bases, J shed 0 bases, and the junction held 2 bases outside the gene matches. The CDR3 is 16 residues long. Per the original data handling: Estimation of nucleated cell counts was performed using reference gene primer amplification. The data were produced by immunoSEQ multiplex PCR, yet TCRdb's version contains in-frame clones alone and is incomplete. V, J and clone size reflect that table, while D and trimming were determined from the DNA. The repertoire holds 250,000 to 350,000 clones, with around four fifths as singletons. J is TRBJ1-3 and V is TRBV5-3; 8 positions agree with TRBD1. TRBV5-3 qualifies as an ORF whose function is uncertain. The sequencing input was peripheral blood. The TCR comes from a woman aged 45 to 65 with acute or convalescent COVID-19. DNA of the CDR3: TGTGCCAGAAGCTTGGTAACAGGGGGCTCTGGAAACACCATATATTTT. This gives the protein CARSLVTGGSGNTIYF.